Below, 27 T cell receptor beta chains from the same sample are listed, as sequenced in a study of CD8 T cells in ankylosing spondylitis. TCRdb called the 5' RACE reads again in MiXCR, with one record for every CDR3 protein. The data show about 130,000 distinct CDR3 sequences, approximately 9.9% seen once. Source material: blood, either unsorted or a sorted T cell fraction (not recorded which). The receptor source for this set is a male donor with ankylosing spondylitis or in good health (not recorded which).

CDR3 coding DNA: TGTGCCAGCAGTTTCCCAGGGGTAGCGGCTGTCTACTTC. It codes for CASSFPGVAAVYF. This chain connects TRBV12-3 or TRBV12-4 to TRBJ2-7; D tentatively reads TRBD1 or TRBD2 (6 bases each). V lost 3 bases and J 13 bases, leaving 19 bases between the germline ends. This CDR3 comprises 13 residues.

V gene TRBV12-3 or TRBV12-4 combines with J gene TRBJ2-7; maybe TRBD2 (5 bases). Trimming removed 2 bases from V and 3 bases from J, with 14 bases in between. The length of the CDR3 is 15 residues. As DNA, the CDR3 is TGTGCCAGCAGTTTAAGGGCGGGCGCCTTCTACGAGCAGTACTTC. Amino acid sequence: CASSLRAGAFYEQYF.

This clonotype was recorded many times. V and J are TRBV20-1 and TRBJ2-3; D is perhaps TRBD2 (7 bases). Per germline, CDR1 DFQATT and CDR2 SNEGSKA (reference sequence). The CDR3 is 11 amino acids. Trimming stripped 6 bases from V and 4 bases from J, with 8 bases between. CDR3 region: CSAGGADTQYF. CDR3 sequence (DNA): TGCAGTGCAGGGGGGGCAGATACGCAGTATTTT.

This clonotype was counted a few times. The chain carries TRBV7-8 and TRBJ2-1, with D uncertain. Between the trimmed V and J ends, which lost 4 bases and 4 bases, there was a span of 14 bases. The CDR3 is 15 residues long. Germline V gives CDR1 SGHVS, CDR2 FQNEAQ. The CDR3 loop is CASSWGSSTYNEQFF. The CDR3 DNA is TGTGCCAGCAGCTGGGGTAGCTCAACTTACAATGAGCAGTTCTTC.

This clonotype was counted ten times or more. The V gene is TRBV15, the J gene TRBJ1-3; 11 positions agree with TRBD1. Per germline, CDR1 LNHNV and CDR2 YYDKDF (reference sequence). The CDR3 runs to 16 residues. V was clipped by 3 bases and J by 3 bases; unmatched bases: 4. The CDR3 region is CATSRRTGGGGNTIYF. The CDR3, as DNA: TGTGCCACCAGCAGGAGGACAGGGGGCGGTGGAAACACCATATATTTT.

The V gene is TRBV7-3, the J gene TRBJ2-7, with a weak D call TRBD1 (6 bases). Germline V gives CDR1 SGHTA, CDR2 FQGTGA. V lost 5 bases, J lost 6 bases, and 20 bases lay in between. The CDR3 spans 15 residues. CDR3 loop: CASSPTDSPFLEQYF. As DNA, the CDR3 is TGTGCCAGCAGCCCGACGGACAGCCCTTTTCTCGAGCAGTACTTC.

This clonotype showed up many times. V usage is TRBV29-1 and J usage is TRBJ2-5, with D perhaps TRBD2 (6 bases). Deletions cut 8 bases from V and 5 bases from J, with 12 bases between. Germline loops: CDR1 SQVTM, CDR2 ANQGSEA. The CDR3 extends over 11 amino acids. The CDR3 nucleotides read TGCAGCTCTGGGACTCGGGAGACCCAGTACTTC. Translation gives CSSGTRETQYF.

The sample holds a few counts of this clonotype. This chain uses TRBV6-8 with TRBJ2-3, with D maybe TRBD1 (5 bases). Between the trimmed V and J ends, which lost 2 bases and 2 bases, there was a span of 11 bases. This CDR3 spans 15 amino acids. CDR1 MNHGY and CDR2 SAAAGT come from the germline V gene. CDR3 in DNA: TGTGCCAGCAGTTACAGGGGTTCCTACACAGATACGCAGTATTTT. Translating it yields CASSYRGSYTDTQYF.

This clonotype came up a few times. CDR3 DNA: TGTGCCAGCGGAACGGGGCGGGCTAGCGGCTCCTACGAGCAGTACTTC. Its protein product is CASGTGRASGSYEQYF. The chain links TRBV6-2 or TRBV6-3 to TRBJ2-7, with 7 bases identical to TRBD2. Germline CDR1 and CDR2: MNHEY and SVGEGT. The CDR3 runs to 16 residues. The ends lost 8 bases at V and 0 bases at J; junction bases unmatched: 13.

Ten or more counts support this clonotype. CDR3 nucleotides: TGTGCCAGCAGCCCGCAGGACACCAAAGAGACCCAGTACTTC. Its protein is CASSPQDTKETQYF. This chain uses TRBV9 with TRBJ2-5, with TRBD1 as a possible D gene (5 bases). Trimming shortened V by 4 bases and J by 3 bases, and 13 bases separated the two germline ends. This CDR3 spans 14 amino acids. Germline CDR1 and CDR2: SGDLS and YYNGEE.

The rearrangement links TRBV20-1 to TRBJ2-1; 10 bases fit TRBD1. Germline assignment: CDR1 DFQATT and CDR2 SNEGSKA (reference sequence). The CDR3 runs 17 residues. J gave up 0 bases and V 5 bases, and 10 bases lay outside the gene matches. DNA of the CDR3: TGCAGTGCTCCCGGGACAGGGGCCGGGAGCTCCTACAATGAGCAGTTCTTC. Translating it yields CSAPGTGAGSSYNEQFF.

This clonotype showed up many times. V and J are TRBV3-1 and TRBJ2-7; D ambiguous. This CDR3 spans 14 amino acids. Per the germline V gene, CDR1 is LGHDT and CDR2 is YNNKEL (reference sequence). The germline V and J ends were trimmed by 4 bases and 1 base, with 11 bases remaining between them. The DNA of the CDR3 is TGTGCCAGCAGCCCACCCGATTTATCCTACGAGCAGTACTTC. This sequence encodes CASSPPDLSYEQYF.

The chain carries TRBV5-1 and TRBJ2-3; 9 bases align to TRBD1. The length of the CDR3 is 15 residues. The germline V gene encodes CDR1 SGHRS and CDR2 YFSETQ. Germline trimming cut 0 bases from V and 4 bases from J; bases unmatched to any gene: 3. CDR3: CASSLEGTGPDTQYF. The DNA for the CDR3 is TGCGCCAGCAGCTTGGAGGGGACAGGGCCAGATACGCAGTATTTT. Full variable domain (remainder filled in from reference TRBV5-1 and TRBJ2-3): KAGVTQTPRYLIKTRGQQVTLSCSPISGHRSVSWYQQTPGQGLQFLFEYFSETQRNKGNFPGRFSGRQFSNSRSEMNVSTLELGDSALYLCASSLEGTGPDTQYFGPGTRLTVL.

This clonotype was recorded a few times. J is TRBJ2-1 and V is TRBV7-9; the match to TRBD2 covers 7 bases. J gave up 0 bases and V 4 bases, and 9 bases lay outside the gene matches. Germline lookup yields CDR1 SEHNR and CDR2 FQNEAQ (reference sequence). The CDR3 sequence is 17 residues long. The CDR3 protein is CASSSAGRTSSYNEQFF. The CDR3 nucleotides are TGTGCCAGCAGCTCAGCGGGGCGGACGAGCTCCTACAATGAGCAGTTCTTC.

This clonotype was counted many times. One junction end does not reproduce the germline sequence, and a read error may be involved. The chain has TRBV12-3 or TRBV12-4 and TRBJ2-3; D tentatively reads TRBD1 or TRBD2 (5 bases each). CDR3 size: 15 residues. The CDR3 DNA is TGTGCCAGCAGATTAGGGGTCGGGGGCACAGATACGCAGTATTTT. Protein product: CASRLGVGGTDTQYF.

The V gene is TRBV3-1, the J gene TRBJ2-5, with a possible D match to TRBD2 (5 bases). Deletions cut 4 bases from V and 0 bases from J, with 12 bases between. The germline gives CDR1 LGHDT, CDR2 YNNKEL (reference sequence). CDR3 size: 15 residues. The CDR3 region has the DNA TGTGCCAGCAGCCGGAAGCGGACGTACCAAGAGACCCAGTACTTC. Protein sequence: CASSRKRTYQETQYF.

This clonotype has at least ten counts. In DNA form, the CDR3 reads TGTGCCAGCAGGACCTTGGAGACCCAGTACTTC. Protein sequence: CASRTLETQYF. The gene calls are TRBV28 and TRBJ2-5; D call uncertain. Looked up from germline, CDR1 is MDHEN and CDR2 is SYDVKM. V dropped 6 bases and J dropped 5 bases, with 7 bases sitting between them. This CDR3 contains 11 residues. Full variable domain (missing parts from reference TRBV28 and TRBJ2-5): DVKVTQSSRYLVKRTGEKVFLECVQDMDHENMFWYRQDPGLGLRLIYFSYDVKMKEKGDIPEGYSVSREKKERFSLILESASTNQTSMYLCASRTLETQYFGPGTRLLVL.

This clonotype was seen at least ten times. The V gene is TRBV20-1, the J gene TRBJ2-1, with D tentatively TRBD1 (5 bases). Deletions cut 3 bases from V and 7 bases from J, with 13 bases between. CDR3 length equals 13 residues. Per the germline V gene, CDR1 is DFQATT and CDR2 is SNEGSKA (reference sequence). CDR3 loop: CSASPPGPNEQFF. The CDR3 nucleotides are TGCAGTGCTAGTCCGCCAGGGCCGAATGAGCAGTTCTTC.

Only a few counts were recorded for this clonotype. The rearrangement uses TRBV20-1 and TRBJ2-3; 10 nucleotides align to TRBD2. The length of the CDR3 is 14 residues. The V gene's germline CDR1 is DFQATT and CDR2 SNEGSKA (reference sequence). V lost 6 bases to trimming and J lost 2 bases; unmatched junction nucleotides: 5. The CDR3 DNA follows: TGCAGTGCGCGGACTAGCGGAAACACAGATACGCAGTATTTT. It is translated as CSARTSGNTDTQYF.

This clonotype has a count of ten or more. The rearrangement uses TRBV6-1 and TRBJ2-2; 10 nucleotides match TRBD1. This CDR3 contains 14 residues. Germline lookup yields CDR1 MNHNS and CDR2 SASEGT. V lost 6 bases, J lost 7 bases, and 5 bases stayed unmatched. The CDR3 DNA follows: TGTGCCAGCAGCCTCGGACAGGGGGTCGGGGAGCTGTTTTTT. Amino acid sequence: CASSLGQGVGELFF.

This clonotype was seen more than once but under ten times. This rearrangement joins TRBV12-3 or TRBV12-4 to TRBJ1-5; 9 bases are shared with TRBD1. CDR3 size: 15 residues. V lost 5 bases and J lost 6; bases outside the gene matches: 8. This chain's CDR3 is CASSLGTGNRQPQHF. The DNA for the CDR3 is TGTGCCAGCAGTCTCGGGACAGGGAATCGTCAGCCCCAGCATTTT.

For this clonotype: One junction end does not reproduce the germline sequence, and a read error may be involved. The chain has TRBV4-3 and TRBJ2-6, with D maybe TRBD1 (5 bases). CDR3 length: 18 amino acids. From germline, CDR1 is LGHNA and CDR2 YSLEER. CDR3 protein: CASSQEWTPTSGANGLTF. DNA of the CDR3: TGCGCCAGCAGCCAAGAGTGGACACCGACCTCTGGGGCCAACGGCCTGACTTTC.

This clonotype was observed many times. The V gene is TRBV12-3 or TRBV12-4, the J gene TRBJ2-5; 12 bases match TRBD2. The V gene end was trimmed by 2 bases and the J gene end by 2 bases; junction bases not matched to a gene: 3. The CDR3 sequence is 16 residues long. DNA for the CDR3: TGTGCCAGCAGTTTACGACTAGCGGGGGTTCAAGAGACCCAGTACTTC. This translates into CASSLRLAGVQETQYF.

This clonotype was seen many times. Here the CDR3 reads CASSTTTGPAPYEQYF. Here the CDR3 DNA reads TGTGCCAGCAGTACAACGACAGGGCCAGCCCCCTACGAGCAGTACTTC. The chain carries TRBV27 and TRBJ2-7; the match to TRBD1 covers 7 bases. Germline trimming cut 5 bases from V and 2 bases from J; bases unmatched to any gene: 12. CDR3 length: 16 amino acids. Germline lookup yields CDR1 MNHEY and CDR2 SMNVEV (reference sequence).

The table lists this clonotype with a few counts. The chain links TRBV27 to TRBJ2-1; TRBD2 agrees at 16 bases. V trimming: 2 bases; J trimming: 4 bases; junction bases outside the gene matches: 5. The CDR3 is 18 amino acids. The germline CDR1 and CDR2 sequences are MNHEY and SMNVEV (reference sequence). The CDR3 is CASSLPGTSGRVYNEQFF. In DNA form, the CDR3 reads TGTGCCAGCAGTTTACCCGGGACTAGCGGGAGGGTTTACAATGAGCAGTTCTTC.

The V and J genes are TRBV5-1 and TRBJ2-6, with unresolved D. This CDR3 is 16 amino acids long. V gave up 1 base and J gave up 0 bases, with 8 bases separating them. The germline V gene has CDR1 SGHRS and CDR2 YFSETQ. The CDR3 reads CASSLFQSSGANVLTF. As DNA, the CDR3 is TGCGCCAGCAGCTTGTTTCAGAGCTCTGGGGCCAACGTCCTGACTTTC. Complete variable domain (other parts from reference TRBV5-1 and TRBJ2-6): KAGVTQTPRYLIKTRGQQVTLSCSPISGHRSVSWYQQTPGQGLQFLFEYFSETQRNKGNFPGRFSGRQFSNSRSEMNVSTLELGDSALYLCASSLFQSSGANVLTFGAGSRLTVL.

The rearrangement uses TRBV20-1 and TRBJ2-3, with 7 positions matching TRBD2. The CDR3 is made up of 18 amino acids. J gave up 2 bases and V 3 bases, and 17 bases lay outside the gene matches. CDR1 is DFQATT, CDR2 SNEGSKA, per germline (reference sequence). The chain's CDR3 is CSASFVGLGPAVTDTQYF. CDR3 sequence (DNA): TGCAGTGCTAGTTTCGTTGGACTAGGACCCGCAGTCACAGATACGCAGTATTTT.